These T cell receptor beta chains were read from a single sample in a study of metastatic and nonmetastatic thyroid tumors. MiXCR re-clonotyped the PCR reads for TCRdb. Of nearly 25,000 clones listed, roughly 12% are singletons. The sequenced material came from blood. These receptor sequences come from a female donor with papillary thyroid cancer or a benign thyroid nodule (not recorded which). Some clones in this sample may be carry-over from other donors' samples. Each CDR3 is given with its conserved first and last residue. D genes are given only for firm matches. Clone sizes are given selectively: once, few, many, or a class where the clone is expanded.

J gene: TRBJ2-3; CDR3 length: 16; V gene: TRBV20-1; clone size: many; D gene: TRBD2; CDR3 DNA: TGCAGTGCTAGTAGGGCTAGCGGGAGTGGTGCAGATACGCAGTATTTT; CDR3 protein: CSASRASGSGADTQYF
J gene: TRBJ2-7; CDR3 length: 11; V gene: TRBV2; clone size: many; D gene: -; CDR3 DNA: TGTGCCAGCAGGGGAGAGTACGAGCAGTACTTC; CDR3 protein: CASRGEYEQYF
J gene: TRBJ2-7; CDR3 length: 13; V gene: TRBV20-1; clone size: many; D gene: TRBD2; CDR3 DNA: TGCAGTGGCGGGAGGGCACCGACCTACGAGCAGTACTTC; CDR3 protein: CSGGRAPTYEQYF
J gene: TRBJ2-7; CDR3 length: 17; V gene: TRBV5-6; clone size: many; D gene: TRBD2; CDR3 DNA: TGTGCCAGCAGCTCTCTTCTAGCGGGAGGCGGATTGGACGAGCAGTACTTC; CDR3 protein: CASSSLLAGGGLDEQYF
J gene: TRBJ2-3; CDR3 length: 15; V gene: TRBV7-3; clone size: many; D gene: -; CDR3 DNA: TGTGCCAGCAGCTTAACTGGGGGGGCAACAGATACGCAGTATTTT; CDR3 protein: CASSLTGGATDTQYF
J gene: TRBJ2-4; CDR3 length: 17; V gene: TRBV13; clone size: many; D gene: TRBD1; CDR3 DNA: TGTGCCAGCAGCTTAGAATCCCAGGACAGGGAGGAAAACATTCAGTACTTC; CDR3 protein: CASSLESQDREENIQYF
J gene: TRBJ2-5; CDR3 length: 15; V gene: TRBV13; clone size: many; D gene: TRBD2; CDR3 DNA: TGTGCCAGCAGCCTTCTAGCGGGAGGCGGGGAGACCCAGTACTTC; CDR3 protein: CASSLLAGGGETQYF
J gene: TRBJ1-1; CDR3 length: 14; V gene: TRBV28; clone size: many; D gene: -; CDR3 DNA: TGTGCCAGCAGATTCGGCCGGCTGAACACTGAAGCTTTCTTT; CDR3 protein: CASRFGRLNTEAFF
J gene: TRBJ2-1; CDR3 length: 17; V gene: TRBV12-3/TRBV12-4; clone size: -; D gene: TRBD1; CDR3 DNA: TGTGCCAGCAGTTTAGAATGGGTAGGGGGCGGTCACAATGAGCAGTTCTTC; CDR3 protein: CASSLEWVGGGHNEQFF
J gene: TRBJ2-7; CDR3 length: 14; V gene: TRBV24-1; clone size: many; D gene: TRBD1; CDR3 DNA: TGTGCCACCAGTGGACAGGGAATCTCCTACGAGCAGTACTTC; CDR3 protein: CATSGQGISYEQYF
J gene: TRBJ1-6; CDR3 length: 14; V gene: TRBV11-2; clone size: -; D gene: -; CDR3 DNA: TGTGCCAGCAGCTTAGACGCAGGGGTATCACCCCTCCACTTT; CDR3 protein: CASSLDAGVSPLHF
J gene: TRBJ2-2; CDR3 length: 16; V gene: TRBV6-4; clone size: many; D gene: -; CDR3 DNA: TGTGCCAGCAGTGACAGTTCTAGCGAGAACACCGGGGAGCTGTTTTTT; CDR3 protein: CASSDSSSENTGELFF
J gene: TRBJ2-2; CDR3 length: 15; V gene: TRBV2; clone size: -; D gene: -; CDR3 DNA: TGTGCCAGCAGTCCTCGGACAGGAGGGACCGGGGAGCTGTTTTTT; CDR3 protein: CASSPRTGGTGELFF
J gene: TRBJ1-1; CDR3 length: 10; V gene: TRBV25-1; clone size: many; D gene: -; CDR3 DNA: TGTGCCAGTCGGGGGGGGGAGGCTTTCTTT; CDR3 protein: CASRGGEAFF
J gene: TRBJ2-2; CDR3 length: 14; V gene: TRBV28; clone size: few; D gene: -; CDR3 DNA: TGTGCCAGCAGCCTACAACAGGGAACCGGGGAGCTGTTTTTT; CDR3 protein: CASSLQQGTGELFF
J gene: TRBJ2-7; CDR3 length: 15; V gene: TRBV7-3; clone size: many; D gene: TRBD2; CDR3 DNA: TGTGCCAGCAGCTTCAGTAGCGGGAGCTCCTACGAGCAGTACTTC; CDR3 protein: CASSFSSGSSYEQYF
J gene: TRBJ1-1; CDR3 length: 15; V gene: TRBV2; clone size: few; D gene: -; CDR3 DNA: TGTGCCAGCAGCTTGGTAGGGGCTCTTAACACTGAAGCTTTCTTT; CDR3 protein: CASSLVGALNTEAFF
J gene: TRBJ2-7; CDR3 length: 15; V gene: TRBV11-2; clone size: -; D gene: TRBD1; CDR3 DNA: TGTGCCAGCAGCCGGGGGGACAGGGATTGGTACGAGCAGTACTTC; CDR3 protein: CASSRGDRDWYEQYF
J gene: TRBJ2-1; CDR3 length: 16; V gene: TRBV29-1; clone size: few; D gene: -; CDR3 DNA: TGCAGCGTTGAAGCAGCGACAGGTCTCGCCTACAATGAGCAGTTCTTC; CDR3 protein: CSVEAATGLAYNEQFF
J gene: TRBJ1-2; CDR3 length: 14; V gene: TRBV5-4; clone size: -; D gene: -; CDR3 DNA: TGTGCCAGCAGCCAAGAGCCGGGAGACTATGGCTACACCTTC; CDR3 protein: CASSQEPGDYGYTF
J gene: TRBJ1-2; CDR3 length: 15; V gene: TRBV6-2/TRBV6-3; clone size: many; D gene: TRBD1; CDR3 DNA: TGTGCCAGCAGTCCGCCCGGGACAGGGAACTATGGCTACACCTTC; CDR3 protein: CASSPPGTGNYGYTF
J gene: TRBJ2-5; CDR3 length: 15; V gene: TRBV6-1; clone size: -; D gene: TRBD2; CDR3 DNA: TGTGCCAGCAGTCCTACTAGCGGACTACAAGAGACCCAGTACTTC; CDR3 protein: CASSPTSGLQETQYF
J gene: TRBJ2-7; CDR3 length: 15; V gene: TRBV7-6; clone size: many; D gene: TRBD2; CDR3 DNA: TGTGCCAGCAGCTTACACCTAGCGGGATCCTACGAGCAGTACTTC; CDR3 protein: CASSLHLAGSYEQYF
J gene: TRBJ2-3; CDR3 length: 15; V gene: TRBV3-1; clone size: many; D gene: TRBD2; CDR3 DNA: TGTGCCAGCAGCCAAGTAGCGGGAGCTTTGGATACGCAGTATTTT; CDR3 protein: CASSQVAGALDTQYF
J gene: TRBJ2-7; CDR3 length: 15; V gene: TRBV5-4; clone size: many; D gene: -; CDR3 DNA: TGTGCCAGCAGTTCATCCCCGGGACCGCCCTACGAGCAGTACTTC; CDR3 protein: CASSSSPGPPYEQYF
J gene: TRBJ1-3; CDR3 length: 13; V gene: TRBV29-1; clone size: many; D gene: TRBD1; CDR3 DNA: TGCAGCGCTGAGACAGGGTGGGGAAACACCATATATTTT; CDR3 protein: CSAETGWGNTIYF
J gene: TRBJ2-1; CDR3 length: 14; V gene: TRBV7-9; clone size: many; D gene: -; CDR3 DNA: TGTGCCAGCAGCCTAGGTCGGGACCGAGATGAGCAGTTCTTC; CDR3 protein: CASSLGRDRDEQFF
J gene: TRBJ2-3; CDR3 length: 15; V gene: TRBV11-2; clone size: many; D gene: TRBD2; CDR3 DNA: TGTGCCTCGATGGGGCTAGCGGGCCGCACAGATACGCAGTATTTT; CDR3 protein: CASMGLAGRTDTQYF
J gene: TRBJ2-1; CDR3 length: 12; V gene: TRBV28; clone size: -; D gene: TRBD1; CDR3 DNA: TGTGCCAGCAGTGTGACAGGGGATGAGCAGTTCTTC; CDR3 protein: CASSVTGDEQFF
J gene: TRBJ2-7; CDR3 length: 14; V gene: TRBV5-1; clone size: many; D gene: -; CDR3 DNA: TGCGCCAGCAGCTTGGAGCGGGCGGGGTACGAGCAGTACTTC; CDR3 protein: CASSLERAGYEQYF
J gene: TRBJ2-2; CDR3 length: 14; V gene: TRBV20-1; clone size: -; D gene: -; CDR3 DNA: TGCAGTGCTAGGGAACAGCCGAACACCGGGGAGCTGTTTTTT; CDR3 protein: CSAREQPNTGELFF
J gene: TRBJ2-2; CDR3 length: 11; V gene: TRBV7-9; clone size: many; D gene: -; CDR3 DNA: TGTGCCAGCAGATCGACCGGGGAGCTGTTTTTT; CDR3 protein: CASRSTGELFF
J gene: TRBJ2-3; CDR3 length: 15; V gene: TRBV30; clone size: -; D gene: -; CDR3 DNA: TGTGCCTGGAGTACGTGGGGGAGCCGATCAGATACGCAGTATTTT; CDR3 protein: CAWSTWGSRSDTQYF
J gene: TRBJ2-7; CDR3 length: 14; V gene: TRBV20-1; clone size: many; D gene: -; CDR3 DNA: TGCAGTGCCCTCCCCGGGAACGGGTTGGACGAGCAGTACTTC; CDR3 protein: CSALPGNGLDEQYF
J gene: TRBJ2-7; CDR3 length: 11; V gene: TRBV20-1; clone size: many; D gene: -; CDR3 DNA: TGCAGTGCTAGCAAGGGCTACGAGCAGTACTTC; CDR3 protein: CSASKGYEQYF
J gene: TRBJ1-4; CDR3 length: 14; V gene: TRBV29-1; clone size: many; D gene: TRBD1; CDR3 DNA: TGCAGCGTCCAACAGGGACAGACTAATGAAAAACTGTTTTTT; CDR3 protein: CSVQQGQTNEKLFF
J gene: TRBJ2-1; CDR3 length: 11; V gene: TRBV3-1; clone size: -; D gene: -; CDR3 DNA: TGTGCCACCAGGACTCTCGATGAGCAGTTCTTC; CDR3 protein: CATRTLDEQFF
J gene: TRBJ2-7; CDR3 length: 15; V gene: TRBV12-3/TRBV12-4; clone size: -; D gene: -; CDR3 DNA: TGTGCCAGCAGCCCCCCTTTCCCCGCCTCCTACGAGCAGTACTTC; CDR3 protein: CASSPPFPASYEQYF
J gene: TRBJ1-2; CDR3 length: 15; V gene: TRBV28; clone size: many; D gene: -; CDR3 DNA: TGTGCCAGCAGTTTATCAATCGGGGGCGGGGGCGGCTACACCTTC; CDR3 protein: CASSLSIGGGGGYTF